This T cell receptor beta chain originates from a study of T-cell memory formation after mild COVID-19. Overall study: Largely, TCR clusters stayed within a single donor.

Findings and caveats of the study: Clones contracting day 15 to 85 were balanced CD4/CD8; later expanders leaned CD4+. Pre-infection memory already had some responding clones, implying cross-reactive memory joined.

Comments on this clonotype: The target antigen is unknown.

Constant-segment-primed 5'RACE gave TCR alpha and TCR beta cDNA libraries with sample barcodes and UMIs. TCRdb re-called the 5' RACE reads with MiXCR, one entry per CDR3 protein. Of about 130,000 distinct CDR3 sequences in the sample, 20% to 25% are singletons; the top ten hold around a quarter. V shed 4 bases and J 6 bases; nucleotides not matched to a gene: 4. Germline CDR1 reads ENHRY; CDR2 reads SYGVKD. The CDR3 runs to 14 residues. The specimen was PBMCs or a T cell subset sorted from them (not recorded which). This rearrangement joins TRBV10-3 to TRBJ2-1; TRBD1 agrees at 9 bases. This receptor was identified in an adult woman who had mild COVID-19 (a few samples of this study predate the infection). Cell type and time point are not known. CDR3 sequence reads: CAISAGTGTNEQFF. DNA of the CDR3: TGTGCCATCAGTGCCGGGACAGGGACCAATGAGCAGTTCTTC.